The TCR beta chain described here comes from a study of TIL therapy for anti-PD-1-resistant metastatic lung cancer. Study details: Median patient age was approximately 59, ranging roughly 38-85 years.

As for time point: pre-treatment sample, taken before nivolumab and TIL therapy. Findings and caveats of the study: This highly selected cohort may not generalize to typical lung cancer patients.

As concerns this clone: Its antigen is currently unknown.

The libraries were made with immunoSEQ v3. Survey-level samples got about 2 million read pairs; deep-level samples got about 5-6 million. The method was immunoSEQ multiplex PCR; TCRdb's version includes in-frame clones alone and lacks a portion of them. The sample records 60,000 or so clones, around 63% being singletons. The CDR3 is 12 residues long. Germline V gives CDR1 ENHRY, CDR2 SYGVKD. The V gene lost 10 bases and the J gene lost 0 bases, with 10 bases spanning the gap. The sample in question was blood, obtained at baseline. V and J are TRBV10-3 and TRBJ2-7; possibly TRBD1 for D (6 bases). This receptor was identified in a person between 25 and 80 years old with non-small cell lung cancer. In DNA form, the CDR3 reads TGTGCCACCTCGGACAGCTCCTACGAGCAGTACTTC. It codes for CATSDSSYEQYF.